The next 21 T cell receptor beta chains were all read from a single sample in a study of cytomegalovirus exposure and HLA in healthy donors. It was with 60 Vbeta and 13 Jbeta primers that the PCR ran. Profiling relied on immunoSEQ multiplex PCR, and the TCRdb table lists in-frame clones only, not all of them. The data show fewer than 100,000 clones, around 80% seen once. The sequenced material came from PBMCs. These receptors were collected from a male donor in good health and CMV-seropositive.

The chain carries TRBV28 and TRBJ1-5; 9 bases are a match to TRBD1. After removal of 7 bases from V and 0 bases from J, the junction contained 10 bases not matched to a gene. The CDR3 covers 17 residues. The germline V gene encodes CDR1 MDHEN and CDR2 SYDVKM. CDR3 bases: TGTGCCAGCAAGGTTACAGGGGGCTCTTATAGCAATCAGCCCCAGCATTTT. Protein: CASKVTGGSYSNQPQHF.

A few counts support this clone. CDR3 region: CATGQGFSGANVLTF. Here the CDR3 DNA reads TGTGCCACTGGCCAGGGGTTCTCTGGGGCCAACGTCCTGACTTTC. The chain has TRBV5-6 and TRBJ2-6; TRBD1 is a possible D gene (6 bases). CDR1 is SGHDT and CDR2 is YYEEEE in the germline V gene. This CDR3 is 15 amino acids long. Trimming took off 9 bases at V and 0 bases at J, with 13 bases between the two ends.

The rearrangement uses TRBV6-1 and TRBJ2-3; 9 nucleotides align to TRBD1. CDR1 and CDR2 (germline): MNHNS, SASEGT. This CDR3 region has 15 residues. The junction had 3 bases not matched to a gene; V was cut back by 4 bases and J by 1 base. CDR3 loop: CASSARTGGTDTQYF. CDR3 nucleotide sequence: TGTGCCAGCAGTGCACGGACAGGGGGCACAGATACGCAGTATTTT.

The J gene is TRBJ2-7, the V gene TRBV19; 8 bases agree with TRBD2. V was clipped by 5 bases and J by 6 bases; unmatched bases: 12. Germline values: CDR1 LNHDA, CDR2 SQIVND (reference sequence). This CDR3 region has 15 residues. The CDR3 protein is CASSFDLSGGREQYF. The CDR3 nucleotides are TGTGCCAGTAGTTTTGATTTGTCGGGAGGGCGCGAGCAGTACTTC.

This clone was detected only a few times. The rearrangement uses TRBV29-1 and TRBJ2-5, with D tentatively TRBD1 (6 bases). The germline V and J ends were trimmed by 4 bases and 1 base, with 28 bases remaining between them. Looked up from germline, CDR1 is SQVTM and CDR2 is ANQGSEA. There are 19 residues in the CDR3. The DNA for the CDR3 is TGCAGCGTTGCCTCCCCACAGGGTTTCAGGCTGTCAATCCAAGAGACCCAGTACTTC. It is translated as CSVASPQGFRLSIQETQYF.

The chain couples TRBV5-4 to TRBJ2-5; weak D call: TRBD1 (6 bases). V lost 0 bases and J lost 2, with 17 bases in between. In germline, CDR1 is SGHNT, CDR2 YYREEE (reference sequence). The CDR3 runs 17 residues. CDR3 in amino acids: CASSLAAGVVRQETQYF. CDR3 coding DNA: TGTGCCAGCAGCTTGGCGGCAGGGGTAGTGCGTCAAGAGACCCAGTACTTC.

The rearrangement uses TRBV7-2 and TRBJ2-7; 11 bases align to TRBD2. Germline lookup yields CDR1 SGHTA and CDR2 FQGNSA. CDR3 length equals 15 residues. Trimming took 5 bases from V and 4 from J; bases not matched to a gene: 7. The CDR3 sequence is CASSNIAGGSYEQYF. DNA for the CDR3: TGTGCCAGCAGCAACATAGCGGGAGGGAGTTACGAGCAGTACTTC.

V usage is TRBV7-3 and J usage is TRBJ2-3; 14 bases line up with TRBD2. The CDR3 extends over 17 amino acids. The junction had 6 bases not matched to a gene; V was cut back by 5 bases and J by 2 bases. From germline, CDR1 is SGHTA and CDR2 FQGTGA. CDR3 residues: CASSPRTSGGFTDTQYF. CDR3 DNA: TGTGCCAGCAGCCCCCGGACTAGCGGGGGGTTCACAGATACGCAGTATTTT.

The chain carries TRBV28 and TRBJ2-7; 8 bases match TRBD2. Trimming cost V 2 bases and J 2 bases; bases outside gene matches: 5. CDR1 is MDHEN and CDR2 is SYDVKM in the germline V gene. The CDR3 runs 15 residues. The CDR3 region has the DNA TGTGCCAGCAGTTTAATCCGGGGGGGCCCCTACGAGCAGTACTTC. Protein sequence: CASSLIRGGPYEQYF.

The J gene is TRBJ1-4, the V gene TRBV28; TRBD1 is a possible D gene (5 bases). Germline V CDR1 and CDR2: MDHEN, SYDVKM. Trimming cost V 6 bases and J 7 bases, with 12 bases left between them. The CDR3 runs to 13 residues. The CDR3 nucleotides are TGTGCCAGCAGCTTACAGGACTTTGAAAAACTGTTTTTT. It specifies CASSLQDFEKLFF. Looking up the rest from reference TRBV28 and TRBJ1-4 gives the full variable domain: DVKVTQSSRYLVKRTGEKVFLECVQDMDHENMFWYRQDPGLGLRLIYFSYDVKMKEKGDIPEGYSVSREKKERFSLILESASTNQTSMYLCASSLQDFEKLFFGSGTQLSVL.

There are a few counts of this clone. The chain is built from TRBV19 and TRBJ2-1, with D perhaps matching TRBD1 (6 bases). Germline CDR1 and CDR2: LNHDA and SQIVND (reference sequence). This CDR3 spans 14 amino acids. Trimming stripped 6 bases from V and 2 bases from J, with 11 bases between. For the CDR3, the DNA is TGTGCCAGTAGGATACAGGGCACCTACAATGAGCAGTTCTTC. Residues: CASRIQGTYNEQFF.

The genes are TRBV14 and TRBJ2-1; weak D call: TRBD1 (6 bases). The V end lost 4 bases, the J end lost 9 bases, and 13 bases lay between the germline ends. The CDR3 has 13 amino acids. Germline V gene lookup returns CDR1 SGHDN and CDR2 FVKESK. CDR3 residues: CASSPQGLGEQFF. The CDR3 nucleotides are TGTGCCAGCAGCCCTCAGGGGTTGGGTGAGCAGTTCTTC.

The gene calls are TRBV28 and TRBJ1-2, with D unclear. Trimming pared 3 bases from V and 3 bases from J, leaving 11 bases between. This CDR3 region has 14 residues. Germline V lookup: CDR1 MDHEN, CDR2 SYDVKM. CDR3 sequence reads: CASSFPSSDYGYTF. CDR3 nucleotide sequence: TGTGCCAGCAGTTTTCCGTCGAGCGACTATGGCTACACCTTC.

This chain joins TRBV19 and TRBJ2-7; 7 positions agree with TRBD2. This CDR3 has 14 residues. V was pared by 5 bases and J by 4 bases, with 8 bases of the junction left unmatched. Germline V gene sequence: CDR1 LNHDA, CDR2 SQIVND (reference sequence). The CDR3 DNA reads as TGTGCCAGTAGTTCCCGTAGGGAGGGGTACGAGCAGTACTTC. It yields the protein CASSSRREGYEQYF.

The chain is built from TRBV11-2 and TRBJ2-3, with D possibly TRBD1 on 6 matching bases. The V gene's germline CDR1 is SGHAT and CDR2 FQNNGV. V dropped 5 bases and J dropped 3 bases, with 18 bases sitting between them. The CDR3 loop spans 16 amino acids. This CDR3 is CASSQPMVGGTDTQYF. The CDR3 DNA is TGTGCCAGCAGCCAACCTATGGTAGGGGGAACAGATACGCAGTATTTT. The full variable domain, completed using reference TRBV11-2 and TRBJ2-3, is EAGVAQSPRYKIIEKRQSVAFWCNPISGHATLYWYQQILGQGPKLLIQFQNNGVVDDSQLPKDRFSAERLKGVDSTLKIQPAKLEDSAVYLCASSQPMVGGTDTQYFGPGTRLTVL.

The V gene is TRBV30, the J gene TRBJ2-3; D is uncertain. The ends were cut back, 0 bases at V and 4 bases at J, with 14 bases in the middle. The CDR3 extends over 15 amino acids. The germline gives CDR1 GTSNPN, CDR2 SVGIG (reference sequence). This CDR3 reads CAWSVRRGTPDTQYF. The CDR3 nucleotides read TGTGCCTGGAGTGTACGCCGTGGTACTCCAGATACGCAGTATTTT.

This chain connects TRBV30 to TRBJ2-3; 8 nucleotides match TRBD2. J was trimmed by 6 bases and V by 2 bases; bases with no gene match: 4. This CDR3 is 13 amino acids long. Germline values: CDR1 GTSNPN, CDR2 SVGIG (reference sequence). CDR3 in DNA: TGTGCCTGGAGTATCCGGGAGGGGGATACGCAGTATTTT. This translates into CAWSIREGDTQYF.

The chain links TRBV5-8 to TRBJ2-3, with a tentative D call TRBD1 (6 bases). Trimming removed 0 bases at V and 0 bases at J, with 8 bases between. The germline CDR1 and CDR2 sequences are SGHTS and YDEGEE. The CDR3 has 15 residues. The CDR3 reads CASSLVDRSTDTQYF. The CDR3 coding sequence is TGTGCCAGCAGCTTGGTTGACAGGAGCACAGATACGCAGTATTTT.

This sequence joins TRBV30 and TRBJ1-5; the D gene is possibly TRBD1 (6 bases). CDR1 GTSNPN and CDR2 SVGIG come from the germline V gene (reference sequence). V lost 4 bases and J 0 bases, leaving 7 bases between the germline ends. The CDR3 sequence is 13 residues long. The CDR3 DNA reads as TGTGCCTGGACCAGGGGTAGCAATCAGCCCCAGCATTTT. This encodes CAWTRGSNQPQHF.

This clone has only a few counts. This sequence joins TRBV11-2 and TRBJ1-1, with D possibly being TRBD1 (5 bases). This CDR3 region has 14 residues. V was pared by 5 bases and J by 10 bases, with 20 bases between. Germline lookup yields CDR1 SGHAT and CDR2 FQNNGV. CDR3 in amino acids: CASSPGGTSRGAFF. DNA of the CDR3: TGTGCCAGCAGCCCGGGCGGGACCTCGAGGGGAGCTTTCTTT.

This chain connects TRBV2 to TRBJ1-4; weak D call: TRBD1 (6 bases). CDR3 length equals 15 residues. CDR1 SNHLY and CDR2 FYNNEI come from the germline V gene. Trimming stripped 6 bases from V and 3 bases from J, with 14 bases between. CDR3 loop: CASRNREGANEKLFF. The CDR3 nucleotides are TGTGCCAGCAGGAACAGGGAAGGGGCTAATGAAAAACTGTTTTTT.